The entry below describes one T cell receptor beta chain. The antigen remains unidentified. These data originate in a study of T-cell memory formation after mild COVID-19. The study's findings and limits: Day 37-peaking second-wave clones had unconfirmed SARS-CoV-2 specificity. Pre-infection memory showed some responding clones, and this suggested that cross-reactive memory joined. Of the contracting clones, CD4+ ones lay mainly in CM and EM, and CD8+ ones in EMRA.

Each CDR3 protein gets one entry after TCRdb re-called the 5' RACE reads with MiXCR. The table shows roughly 450,000 distinct CDR3 sequences, with roughly 18% occurring only once. Germline CDR1 and CDR2: ENHRY and SYGVKD. Trimming took 2 bases from V and 6 from J, leaving 10 bases between them. This CDR3 has 13 residues. This clonotype was sampled from a man between 18 and 29 years old who had mild COVID-19 (a few samples of this study predate the infection). Cell type and time point are not known. V gene TRBV10-3 combines with J gene TRBJ1-2; TRBD1 might be the D (6 bases). The sequenced material came from PBMCs or a T cell subset sorted from them (not recorded which). CDR3 bases: TGTGCCATCAGTGAGGCAGGGGTGGATGGCTACACCTTC. Residues: CAISEAGVDGYTF.